These 20 T cell receptor gamma chains share one sample of origin, sequenced in a study of gamma-delta T cells after stem cell transplantation. TCRdb applied CATT to the RT-PCR reads for clone calling. The table has around 5,000 gamma-chain clones, 15% to 20% seen once. Specimen: gamma-delta T cells. All receptors come from a human donor. It is not recorded whose cells these are; they may come from a transplant donor.

J is TRGJP2 and V is TRGV8. V was pared by 5 bases and J by 4 bases, with 4 bases of the junction left unmatched. CDR1 VENAVY and CDR2 YDSYNSRV come from the germline V gene. This CDR3 contains 13 residues. The CDR3 region has the DNA TGTGCCACCTGGGCTCATAGTGATTGGATCAAGACGTTT. Its translation is CATWAHSDWIKTF.

The rearrangement joins TRGV9 to TRGJ1 or TRGJ2. The CDR3 totals 13 residues. V was pared by 3 bases and J by 4 bases, with 6 bases of the junction left unmatched. Germline V gene data show CDR1 as GITISATS and CDR2 as ISYDGTV (reference sequence). CDR3 amino acids: CALWELFYYKKLF. CDR3 in DNA: TGTGCCTTGTGGGAGTTATTCTATTATAAGAAACTCTTT.

A note on this clone: This CDR3 is also generated by other DNA sequences in the sample. The V gene is TRGV2, the J gene TRGJP2. J lost 1 base, V lost 0 bases, and 2 bases had no gene match. The CDR3 contains 15 residues. Germline V gene sequence: CDR1 EGSNGY, CDR2 YDSYNSKV. In DNA, the CDR3 is TGTGCCACCTGGGACGGGCGTAGTAGTGATTGGATCAAGACGTTT. Protein: CATWDGRSSDWIKTF.

The chain combines TRGV2 with TRGJ1 or TRGJ2. The CDR3 is made up of 14 amino acids. Germline V gives CDR1 EGSNGY, CDR2 YDSYNSKV. V lost 0 bases and J lost 7; bases outside the gene matches: 9. The CDR3 coding sequence is TGTGCCACCTGGGACGGGCCGCGAGGGTATAAGAAACTCTTT. This translates into CATWDGPRGYKKLF.

The chain is built from TRGV9 and TRGJ1 or TRGJ2. The germline CDR1 and CDR2 sequences are GITISATS and ISYDGTV (reference sequence). With V trimmed by 0 bases and J by 6 bases, 11 bases remained unmatched. The CDR3 contains 15 residues. CDR3 in DNA: TGTGCCTTGTGGGAGGTGCACGAGGGGGGTTATAAGAAACTCTTT. Amino acids: CALWEVHEGGYKKLF.

In DNA, the CDR3 is TGTGCCACCTGGGATAGAGTTCATAAGAAACTCTTT. It yields the protein CATWDRVHKKLF. The chain links TRGV4 to TRGJ1 or TRGJ2. This CDR3 is 12 amino acids long. Per the germline V gene, CDR1 is EGSTGY and CDR2 is YDSYTSSV. Trimming at V came to 3 bases and at J to 8 bases, leaving 7 bases not matched to a gene.

This clone was recorded a few times. The chain employs TRGV2 and TRGJ1 or TRGJ2. V was clipped by 0 bases and J by 4 bases; unmatched bases: 3. This CDR3 has 13 amino acids. Germline CDR1 reads EGSNGY; CDR2 reads YDSYNSKV. CDR3 in amino acids: CATWDGRYYKKLF. DNA of the CDR3: TGTGCCACCTGGGACGGGCGGTATTATAAGAAACTCTTT.

This clone has only a few counts. Other DNA variants within this sample encode the same CDR3. The V call is TRGV9, the J call TRGJ1 or TRGJ2. This CDR3 region has 14 residues. After removal of 2 bases from V and 0 bases from J, the junction contained 4 bases not matched to a gene. Germline V CDR1 and CDR2: GITISATS, ISYDGTV (reference sequence). In nucleotides, the CDR3 is TGTGCCTTGTGGGAGGGAAAGAATTATTATAAGAAACTCTTT. Translated: CALWEGKNYYKKLF.

The chain links TRGV2 to TRGJ1 or TRGJ2. CDR1 and CDR2 (germline): EGSNGY, YDSYNSKV. The CDR3 consists of 13 residues. V lost 0 bases to trimming and J lost 10 bases; unmatched junction nucleotides: 9. The CDR3 spells CATWDGRIQKKLF. Written as DNA, the CDR3 is TGTGCCACCTGGGACGGGAGAATACAAAAGAAACTCTTT.

The chain is built from TRGV2 and TRGJ1 or TRGJ2. Germline CDR1 is EGSNGY and CDR2 is YDSYNSKV. The CDR3 consists of 15 residues. The trim removed 0 bases at V and 7 bases at J, leaving 12 bases unmatched. The CDR3 is CATWDGPFILYKKLF. In nucleotides, the CDR3 is TGTGCCACCTGGGACGGGCCATTCATTTTGTATAAGAAACTCTTT.

The J gene is TRGJ1 or TRGJ2, the V gene TRGV3. Trimming cost V 1 base and J 5 bases; bases outside gene matches: 2. The germline V gene encodes CDR1 VTNTFY and CDR2 YDVSTARD (reference sequence). The CDR3 is made up of 12 amino acids. For the CDR3, the DNA is TGTGCCACCTGGGACAGCCATTATAAGAAACTCTTT. Encoded protein: CATWDSHYKKLF.

A few counts support this clone. Other DNA sequences of this sample code for an identical CDR3. The chain uses TRGV2 and TRGJ1 or TRGJ2. The germline gives CDR1 EGSNGY, CDR2 YDSYNSKV. The ends lost 0 bases at V and 7 bases at J; junction bases unmatched: 0. The CDR3 is 11 residues long. The CDR3 DNA reads TGTGCCACCTGGGACGGGTATAAGAAACTCTTT. Protein: CATWDGYKKLF.

This clone has a handful of counts. Compared with germline, one end of the junction differs, possibly owing to a read error. The sample carries other DNA sequences with the same CDR3. This sequence joins TRGV8 and TRGJ1 or TRGJ2. This CDR3 comprises 13 residues. Germline V gene data show CDR1 as VENAVY and CDR2 as YDSYNSRV. DNA of the CDR3: TGTGCCACCTGGGAGGACGGTTATTATAAGAAGCTCTTT. As protein: CATWEDGYYKKLF.

The chain recombines TRGV9 with TRGJ1 or TRGJ2. Per the germline V gene, CDR1 is GITISATS and CDR2 is ISYDGTV (reference sequence). The length of the CDR3 is 15 residues. The J segment lost 3 bases and the V segment lost 0 bases, leaving 8 bases of the junction unmatched. The CDR3, as DNA: TGTGCCTTGTGGGAGGTGTTGGGGGGTTATTATAAGAAACTCTTT. Amino acid sequence: CALWEVLGGYYKKLF.

This clone was seen a few times. The chain carries TRGV9 and TRGJ1 or TRGJ2. The V and J ends lost 7 bases and 9 bases, in that order; junction bases with no gene match: 12. This CDR3 region has 12 residues. Germline V lookup: CDR1 GITISATS, CDR2 ISYDGTV (reference sequence). CDR3 nucleotide sequence: TGTGCCTTGTGCCCCCCACAGGGTAAGAAACTCTTT. Translated: CALCPPQGKKLF.

By proportion, this clone is medium-sized (0.01 to 0.1%). The identical CDR3 is also encoded by other nucleotide sequences in the sample. This rearrangement joins TRGV2 to TRGJP2. Unmatched junction bases numbered 4, after V lost 0 bases and J lost 6 bases. Per germline, CDR1 EGSNGY and CDR2 YDSYNSKV. The CDR3 runs 14 residues. The CDR3 region is CATWDGRGDWIKTF. The CDR3 bases are TGTGCCACCTGGGACGGGCGCGGTGATTGGATCAAGACGTTT.

As concerns this clone: Germline is not matched at one junction end, which may reflect a read error. The chain is built from TRGV8 and TRGJ1 or TRGJ2. The germline CDR1 and CDR2 sequences are VENAVY and YDSYNSRV. The CDR3 has 12 residues. Here the CDR3 DNA reads TGTGCCACCTGGGATCGATATTATCAGAAACTCTTT. Amino acids: CATWDRYYQKLF.

This clone was detected only a few times. V usage is TRGV2 and J usage is TRGJP2. This CDR3 is built from 16 residues. The trim removed 0 bases at V and 2 bases at J, leaving 6 bases unmatched. The germline V gene encodes CDR1 EGSNGY and CDR2 YDSYNSKV. The DNA of the CDR3 is TGTGCCACCTGGGACGGGGGTCGAAGTAGTGATTGGATCAAGACGTTT. This translates into CATWDGGRSSDWIKTF.

The chain uses TRGV4 and TRGJP2. The CDR3 is made up of 12 amino acids. Germline V gene sequence: CDR1 EGSTGY, CDR2 YDSYTSSV. The junction had 8 bases not matched to a gene; V was cut back by 5 bases and J by 11 bases. CDR3 DNA: TGTGCCACCTGGGCCAGAGACTGGATCAAGACGTTT. Protein product: CATWARDWIKTF.

The V and J genes are TRGV3 and TRGJ1 or TRGJ2. Germline V gene data show CDR1 as VTNTFY and CDR2 as YDVSTARD (reference sequence). V shed 0 bases and J 3 bases; nucleotides not matched to a gene: 8. The CDR3 is 15 residues long. The CDR3 is CATWDRPEGYYKKLF. Here the CDR3 DNA reads TGTGCCACCTGGGACAGGCCCGAAGGTTATTATAAGAAACTCTTT.